The source of this TCR beta chain is a study of blood T cell repertoires in COVID-19. At the level of the study: Researchers got acute and convalescent COVID-19 samples from the United States, Italy and Spain.

Authors' analysis steps: Using reference gene primer amplification, nucleated cell counts were estimated. Data came from immunoSEQ multiplex PCR; TCRdb stores just in-frame clones and leaves some out. Clonal size and the V and J genes are those of that table, whereas D and trimming came from the DNA. The profile covers 350,000 to 450,000 clones, with about 91% appearing a single time and roughly 1.6% taken by the ten largest. Trimming removed 1 base at V and 3 bases at J, with 12 bases between. Germline V gene sequence: CDR1 SEHNR, CDR2 FQNEAQ (reference sequence). This CDR3 is built from 15 residues.

The V call is TRBV7-9, the J call TRBJ1-1; D may be TRBD1 (5 bases). This clonotype was sampled from a middle-aged woman with COVID-19, enrolled during active disease. Sequencing was done on a sample of peripheral blood. The CDR3 spells CASSLGPGIDTEAFF. In DNA, the CDR3 is TGTGCCAGCAGCTTAGGCCCAGGGATCGACACTGAAGCTTTCTTT.